These 6 T cell receptor beta chains share one sample of origin, sequenced in a study of blood T cell repertoires in COVID-19. This table comes from immunoSEQ multiplex PCR, and its TCRdb copy is limited to in-frame clones, with some not included. The sample has over 40,000 clones, approximately 90% seen once. The sample comprised peripheral blood. These receptors were collected from a man between 65 and 85 years old with acute or convalescent COVID-19.

V is TRBV4-1 and J is TRBJ1-3, with D unresolved. V was trimmed by 0 bases and J by 0 bases, leaving 9 bases between them. The CDR3 is made up of 16 amino acids. CDR1 and CDR2 from the germline V gene are MGHRA and YSYEKL. The DNA of the CDR3 is TGCGCCAGCAGCCAAGACAGAGGCCTCTCTGGAAACACCATATATTTT. Protein product: CASSQDRGLSGNTIYF.

This sequence joins TRBV7-9 and TRBJ2-2, with no clear D. Deletions cut 5 bases from V and 3 bases from J, with 7 bases between. In germline, CDR1 is SEHNR, CDR2 FQNEAQ (reference sequence). The length of the CDR3 is 13 residues. The CDR3: CASSPPDTGELFF. The CDR3 coding sequence is TGTGCCAGCAGCCCCCCTGACACCGGGGAGCTGTTTTTT.

This chain uses TRBV24-1 with TRBJ2-1, with 8 bases that match TRBD1. The CDR3 is 16 amino acids. Trimming cost V 4 bases and J 8 bases; bases outside gene matches: 12. Per germline, CDR1 KGHDR and CDR2 SFDVKD. CDR3: CATSDPGQGAGDEQFF. The CDR3 region has the DNA TGTGCCACCAGTGACCCCGGCCAGGGGGCAGGGGATGAGCAGTTCTTC.

The chain couples TRBV6-6 to TRBJ2-7, with D maybe TRBD2 (5 bases). The V and J ends lost 5 bases and 2 bases respectively, with 16 bases between them. CDR1 is MNHNY and CDR2 is SVGAGI in the germline V gene (reference sequence). CDR3 length equals 15 residues. In DNA form, the CDR3 reads TGTGCCAGCAGTCCCCGGGGAAGGTTTGCCTACGAGCAGTACTTC. Its protein product is CASSPRGRFAYEQYF.

This chain links TRBV9 with TRBJ1-2, with D possibly TRBD1 on 5 matching bases. The germline V and J ends were trimmed by 10 bases and 4 bases, with 17 bases remaining between them. The CDR3 is 13 residues long. Germline V gene data show CDR1 as SGDLS and CDR2 as YYNGEE. The CDR3: CASRGSFFYGYTF. The CDR3 coding sequence is TGTGCCTCCCGGGGGAGTTTCTTCTATGGCTACACCTTC.

V is TRBV7-2 and J is TRBJ2-5; no reliable D call. The CDR3 covers 15 residues. CDR1 is SGHTA and CDR2 is FQGNSA in the germline V gene. V was cut by 5 bases and J by 5 bases, with 18 bases left in between. The DNA of the CDR3 is TGTGCCAGCAGCCCTAGTTCGTTTCGGGTGGAGACCCAGTACTTC. Protein product: CASSPSSFRVETQYF.